The table lists the clone carrying this T cell receptor (beta chain) with a few counts. The CDR3 is made up of 16 amino acids. With 2 bases removed from V and 0 bases from J, the gap between germline ends came to 8 bases. Per the germline V gene, CDR1 is MNHEY and CDR2 is SMNVEV (reference sequence). The data were taken from a study of T-cell reconstitution after alpha-beta-depleted transplantation in children. TCRbeta library preparation incorporated unique molecular identifiers. TCRdb called the PCR reads again in MiXCR, with one record for every CDR3 protein. The sample lists some 250,000 distinct CDR3 sequences, approximately 12% occurring once.

This rearrangement joins TRBV27 to TRBJ2-6; D call uncertain. The source is a human donor who donated a stem cell graft to a child with acute lymphoblastic leukemia. The sample consisted of PBMCs from the stem cell graft donor, taken from the stem cell graft. The CDR3 region is CASSLARRSGANVLTF. CDR3 nucleotide sequence: TGTGCCAGCAGTTTAGCCAGACGCTCTGGGGCCAACGTCCTGACTTTC.